These T cell receptor beta chains were read from a single sample in a study of CD8 T cells in ankylosing spondylitis. From the 5' RACE reads, TCRdb called clonotypes with MiXCR, one entry per CDR3 protein. The data contain some 450,000 distinct CDR3 sequences, 17% of them singletons. Sequencing input: blood, either unsorted or a sorted T cell fraction (not recorded which). The receptors derive from a male donor with ankylosing spondylitis. Both conserved end residues are part of each CDR3. The order of the fields is clone size, J gene, CDR3 length, V gene, D gene, CDR3 DNA, CDR3 protein. A D gene is named only where the DNA matches it firmly. Clone size, where shown, is once, few, many, or a class for clones that have expanded.

clone_size: NA
j_call: TRBJ2-1
cdr3_length: 17
v_call: TRBV9
d_call: TRBD2
cdr3_nt: TGTGCCAGCAGCGTAGAGGCGGGAGGGTCCACCTACAATGAGCAGTTCTTC
cdr3_aa: CASSVEAGGSTYNEQFF

clone_size: few
j_call: TRBJ1-1
cdr3_length: 16
v_call: TRBV27
d_call: NA
cdr3_nt: TGTGCCAGCAGTTCCCCCGGCCGACAAGGGAACACTGAAGCTTTCTTT
cdr3_aa: CASSSPGRQGNTEAFF

clone_size: NA
j_call: TRBJ2-7
cdr3_length: 11
v_call: TRBV2
d_call: NA
cdr3_nt: TGTGCCAGCAGATGGAGCTACGAGCAGTACTTC
cdr3_aa: CASRWSYEQYF

clone_size: NA
j_call: TRBJ2-7
cdr3_length: 15
v_call: TRBV20-1
d_call: TRBD2
cdr3_nt: TGCAGTGCTAGAGCCCATAGCGGGAGCTCCTACGAGCAGTGCTTC
cdr3_aa: CSARAHSGSSYEQCF

clone_size: NA
j_call: TRBJ2-3
cdr3_length: 12
v_call: TRBV29-1
d_call: NA
cdr3_nt: TGCAGCGTTGTGGCGGCCACGGATACGCAGTATTTT
cdr3_aa: CSVVAATDTQYF

clone_size: many
j_call: TRBJ2-5
cdr3_length: 14
v_call: TRBV20-1
d_call: NA
cdr3_nt: TGCAGTGCTAGAGATAGCGAAGCGGGAGAGACCCAGTACTTC
cdr3_aa: CSARDSEAGETQYF

clone_size: many
j_call: TRBJ1-2
cdr3_length: 12
v_call: TRBV12-3/TRBV12-4
d_call: NA
cdr3_nt: TGTGCCAGCAGTTTGGGATCCTATGGCTACACCTTC
cdr3_aa: CASSLGSYGYTF

clone_size: few
j_call: TRBJ2-2
cdr3_length: 14
v_call: TRBV6-1
d_call: NA
cdr3_nt: TGTGCCAGCAGTCTGCACAGGAACGGCGGGGAGCTGTTTTTT
cdr3_aa: CASSLHRNGGELFF

clone_size: NA
j_call: TRBJ2-7
cdr3_length: 14
v_call: TRBV28
d_call: TRBD1
cdr3_nt: TGTGCCAGCGTCGGGACAGGGTCTTCCTACGAGCAGTACTTC
cdr3_aa: CASVGTGSSYEQYF

clone_size: few
j_call: TRBJ2-7
cdr3_length: 16
v_call: TRBV7-2
d_call: TRBD2
cdr3_nt: TGTGCCAGCAGCTTAGACTATCTAGCGGGAGGTCGAGAGCAGTACTTC
cdr3_aa: CASSLDYLAGGREQYF

clone_size: few
j_call: TRBJ1-1
cdr3_length: 15
v_call: TRBV6-1
d_call: NA
cdr3_nt: TGTGCCAGCAGTACCCTCGCTCCTTTGAACACTGAAGCTTTCTTT
cdr3_aa: CASSTLAPLNTEAFF

clone_size: few
j_call: TRBJ2-7
cdr3_length: 13
v_call: TRBV7-9
d_call: NA
cdr3_nt: TGTGCCAGCAGCTTATTGCCCGAGGGCGAGCAGTACTTC
cdr3_aa: CASSLLPEGEQYF

clone_size: NA
j_call: TRBJ2-3
cdr3_length: 16
v_call: TRBV20-1
d_call: TRBD2
cdr3_nt: TGCAGTGCCTCCCGGAGTGCGGGGGGCTACACAGATACGCAGTATTTT
cdr3_aa: CSASRSAGGYTDTQYF

clone_size: NA
j_call: TRBJ2-3
cdr3_length: 12
v_call: TRBV12-5
d_call: NA
cdr3_nt: TGTGCTAGTGGTTTGCTAACAGATACGCAGTATTTT
cdr3_aa: CASGLLTDTQYF

clone_size: NA
j_call: TRBJ1-6
cdr3_length: 15
v_call: TRBV7-9
d_call: NA
cdr3_nt: TGTGCCAGCAGCCTTCGGGACCGCAATAATTCACCCCTCCACTTT
cdr3_aa: CASSLRDRNNSPLHF

clone_size: few
j_call: TRBJ1-3
cdr3_length: 13
v_call: TRBV30
d_call: NA
cdr3_nt: TGTGCCGGGCAAGGGGACTCTGGAAACACCATATATTTT
cdr3_aa: CAGQGDSGNTIYF

clone_size: NA
j_call: TRBJ2-4
cdr3_length: 14
v_call: TRBV5-1
d_call: NA
cdr3_nt: TGCGCCAGCAGCTTCGGAGGCCGCGAAAACATTCAGTACTTC
cdr3_aa: CASSFGGRENIQYF

clone_size: NA
j_call: TRBJ2-3
cdr3_length: 16
v_call: TRBV7-9
d_call: TRBD2
cdr3_nt: TGTGCCAGCAGCATTACTAGCGGCCCTGGCACAGATACGCAGTATTTT
cdr3_aa: CASSITSGPGTDTQYF

clone_size: NA
j_call: TRBJ2-7
cdr3_length: 15
v_call: TRBV7-9
d_call: NA
cdr3_nt: TGTGCCAGCAGAGGTCGCCGAGGGGGGCTATACGAGCAGTACTTC
cdr3_aa: CASRGRRGGLYEQYF

clone_size: NA
j_call: TRBJ2-7
cdr3_length: 16
v_call: TRBV29-1
d_call: NA
cdr3_nt: TGCAGCGTTGGGGGGGGCAGGACAGGGTCCCCTTACGAGCAGTACTTC
cdr3_aa: CSVGGGRTGSPYEQYF

clone_size: few
j_call: TRBJ2-3
cdr3_length: 13
v_call: TRBV29-1
d_call: NA
cdr3_nt: TGCAGCGACATGACAAGGAACACAGATACGCAGTATTTT
cdr3_aa: CSDMTRNTDTQYF

clone_size: few
j_call: TRBJ2-1
cdr3_length: 13
v_call: TRBV7-9
d_call: NA
cdr3_nt: TGTGCCAGCAGCTTAGTTCTAGCCACCATCCTGTTCTTC
cdr3_aa: CASSLVLATILFF

clone_size: few
j_call: TRBJ1-2
cdr3_length: 12
v_call: TRBV5-1
d_call: NA
cdr3_nt: TGCGCCAGCAGCTTGTTAGGGTCCGGCTACACCTTC
cdr3_aa: CASSLLGSGYTF

clone_size: NA
j_call: TRBJ1-5
cdr3_length: 12
v_call: TRBV12-3/TRBV12-4
d_call: NA
cdr3_nt: TGTGCCAGCAGTACGAGCGATCAGCCCCAGCATTTT
cdr3_aa: CASSTSDQPQHF

clone_size: few
j_call: TRBJ2-1
cdr3_length: 15
v_call: TRBV9
d_call: TRBD2
cdr3_nt: TGTGCCAGCAGCGTAGTCAGCGGGGGGTACAATGAGCAGTTCTTC
cdr3_aa: CASSVVSGGYNEQFF

clone_size: few
j_call: TRBJ2-1
cdr3_length: 11
v_call: TRBV20-1
d_call: TRBD1
cdr3_nt: TGCAGTGCTTGGGACAGCCCTTTCGAGTTCTTC
cdr3_aa: CSAWDSPFEFF

clone_size: NA
j_call: TRBJ1-1
cdr3_length: 12
v_call: TRBV3-1
d_call: NA
cdr3_nt: TGTGCCAGCAGCCCGACGTCGCGGGCAGCTTTCTTT
cdr3_aa: CASSPTSRAAFF

clone_size: NA
j_call: TRBJ2-1
cdr3_length: 14
v_call: TRBV30
d_call: TRBD2
cdr3_nt: TGTGCCGTGCCGTTGCGGGAGACCTACAATGAGCAGTTCTTC
cdr3_aa: CAVPLRETYNEQFF

clone_size: NA
j_call: TRBJ2-7
cdr3_length: 14
v_call: TRBV28
d_call: TRBD2
cdr3_nt: TGTGCCAGCAGCGGGACTAGCGGGGGCTACGAGCAGTACTTC
cdr3_aa: CASSGTSGGYEQYF

clone_size: few
j_call: TRBJ2-2
cdr3_length: 13
v_call: TRBV9
d_call: NA
cdr3_nt: TGTGCCAGCAGCGCCAGGGTGACCGGGGAGCTGTTTTTT
cdr3_aa: CASSARVTGELFF

clone_size: many
j_call: TRBJ1-6
cdr3_length: 14
v_call: TRBV5-1
d_call: NA
cdr3_nt: TGCGCCAGCAGCCCGGAGGGAGGAAATTCACCCCTCCACTTT
cdr3_aa: CASSPEGGNSPLHF